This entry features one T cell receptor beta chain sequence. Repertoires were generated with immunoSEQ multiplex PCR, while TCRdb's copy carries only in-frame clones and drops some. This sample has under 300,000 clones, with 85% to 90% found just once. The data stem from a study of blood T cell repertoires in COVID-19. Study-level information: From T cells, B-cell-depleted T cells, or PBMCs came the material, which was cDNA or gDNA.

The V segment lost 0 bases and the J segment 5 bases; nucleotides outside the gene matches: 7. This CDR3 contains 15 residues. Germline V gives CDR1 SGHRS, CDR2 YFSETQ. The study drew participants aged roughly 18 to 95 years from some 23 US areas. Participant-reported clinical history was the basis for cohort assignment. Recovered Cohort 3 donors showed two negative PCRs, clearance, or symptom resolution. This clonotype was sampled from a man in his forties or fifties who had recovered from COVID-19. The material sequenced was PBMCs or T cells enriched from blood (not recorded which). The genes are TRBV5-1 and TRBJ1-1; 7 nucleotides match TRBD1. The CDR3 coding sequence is TGCGCCAGCAGCTTGGAGGGTACAGGGGTAACTGAAGCTTTCTTT. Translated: CASSLEGTGVTEAFF.